This is a list of T cell receptor beta chains from one sample in a study of blood T cell repertoires in COVID-19. Method: immunoSEQ multiplex PCR; TCRdb's copy keeps in-frame clones and lacks some. The repertoire holds approximately 170,000 clones, with less than 90% as singletons. The sequenced material came from peripheral blood. The receptors derive from a woman in her 70s with acute or convalescent COVID-19. Both conserved end residues are part of each CDR3. A D gene is named only where the DNA matches it firmly. Size tells how often a clone was seen (once, few, many) or the class of an expanded clone, and some rows leave it out.

size: .
J: TRBJ1-3
D: .
V: TRBV4-3
DNA: TGCGCCAGCAGCCCGGGAGCAGGGTCTGGAAACACCATATATTTT
CDR3: CASSPGAGSGNTIYF

size: .
J: TRBJ2-2
D: .
V: TRBV19
DNA: TGTGCCAGTAGTACTCGGTCCGCCGGGGAGCTGTTTTTT
CDR3: CASSTRSAGELFF

size: .
J: TRBJ2-3
D: .
V: TRBV4-1
DNA: TGCGCCAGCAGCCAAGAGGTGCGAACAGATACGCAGTATTTT
CDR3: CASSQEVRTDTQYF

size: once
J: TRBJ1-2
D: TRBD1
V: TRBV4-1
DNA: TGCGCCAGCAGCCAGTCCGGGACAGGGTATGGCTACACCTTC
CDR3: CASSQSGTGYGYTF

size: .
J: TRBJ1-1
D: .
V: TRBV6-5
DNA: TGTGCCAGCACCAGCAGGGAAAGGAACACTGAAGCTTTCTTT
CDR3: CASTSRERNTEAFF

size: .
J: TRBJ2-3
D: .
V: TRBV30
DNA: TGTGCCTGGAGTGTACCCCTAAACCCTAGCACAGATACGCAGTATTTT
CDR3: CAWSVPLNPSTDTQYF

size: .
J: TRBJ2-7
D: .
V: TRBV3-1/TRBV3-2
DNA: TGTGCCAGCAGCCAGTTACTAGTACCCACGCAGTACTTC
CDR3: CASSQLLVPTQYF

size: .
J: TRBJ2-7
D: .
V: TRBV21-1
DNA: TGTGCCAGCAGCAAAGCCAACTCCTCCTACGAGCAGTACTTC
CDR3: CASSKANSSYEQYF

size: .
J: TRBJ1-6
D: TRBD1
V: TRBV6-2/TRBV6-3
DNA: TGTGCCAGCAGTTACTCGGCTCACAGGGGTAATTCACCCCTCCACTTT
CDR3: CASSYSAHRGNSPLHF

size: .
J: TRBJ1-1
D: TRBD1
V: TRBV6-2/TRBV6-3
DNA: TGTGCCAGCAGTTACTCGACAGGGGTCACTGAAGCTTTCTTT
CDR3: CASSYSTGVTEAFF

size: .
J: TRBJ2-4
D: .
V: TRBV28
DNA: TGTGCCATCAAACAGAAAGCCAAAAACATTCAGTACTTC
CDR3: CAIKQKAKNIQYF

size: .
J: TRBJ1-2
D: TRBD1
V: TRBV9
DNA: TGTGCCAGCTCGACAGGGGGCTATGGCTACACCTTC
CDR3: CASSTGGYGYTF

size: .
J: TRBJ2-6
D: .
V: TRBV18
DNA: TGTGCCAGCTCACCAGCGGGCAGGGGCGCCTCTGGGGCCAACGTCCTGACTTTC
CDR3: CASSPAGRGASGANVLTF

size: once
J: TRBJ1-1
D: TRBD1
V: TRBV7-9
DNA: TGTGCCAGCAGCTTAGCCGGGACAGGGGGACAAGCTTTCTTT
CDR3: CASSLAGTGGQAFF

size: .
J: TRBJ2-1
D: .
V: TRBV7-7
DNA: TGTGCTAGCAGCTTAGGGGCGGGAAGGGCACATGAGCAGTTCTTC
CDR3: CASSLGAGRAHEQFF

size: .
J: TRBJ2-5
D: TRBD1
V: TRBV5-6
DNA: TGTGCCAGCAGCCTCGACAGGGCGGAGACCCAGTACTTC
CDR3: CASSLDRAETQYF

size: .
J: TRBJ2-5
D: TRBD1
V: TRBV11-2
DNA: TGTGCCAGCAGCAGGACAGGGATTGAGACCCAGTACTTC
CDR3: CASSRTGIETQYF

size: .
J: TRBJ2-1
D: TRBD1
V: TRBV5-1
DNA: TGCGCCAGCAGCTCGCGGGACAGGCCTAACAATGAGCAGTTCTTC
CDR3: CASSSRDRPNNEQFF

size: .
J: TRBJ2-2
D: TRBD1
V: TRBV6-2/TRBV6-3
DNA: TGTGCCAGCAGTTCGTCCGGGACAGGGAGACTGTTTTTT
CDR3: CASSSSGTGRLFF

size: .
J: TRBJ2-1
D: TRBD2
V: TRBV3-1/TRBV3-2
DNA: TGTGCCAGCAGCCAGGGACTAGCGGGAGGCGGCTCCTACAATGAGCAGTTCTTC
CDR3: CASSQGLAGGGSYNEQFF

size: .
J: TRBJ1-1
D: TRBD1
V: TRBV9
DNA: TGTGCCAGCAGCGTAGAGGGGGCGGGCACTGAAGCTTTCTTT
CDR3: CASSVEGAGTEAFF

size: .
J: TRBJ2-7
D: .
V: TRBV9
DNA: TGTGCCAGCAGCCCAGCGACAGGAGGCTACGAGCAGTACTTC
CDR3: CASSPATGGYEQYF

size: .
J: TRBJ1-1
D: TRBD1
V: TRBV5-1
DNA: TGCGCCAGCAGCCCTCAACAGGGGTTCGACACTGAAGCTTTCTTT
CDR3: CASSPQQGFDTEAFF

size: .
J: TRBJ2-5
D: .
V: TRBV5-1
DNA: TGCGCCAGCAGCTTTATTGAGACCCAGTACTTC
CDR3: CASSFIETQYF